This T cell receptor (beta chain) was sequenced in a study of blood T cell repertoires in COVID-19. Study as a whole: Italy, Spain and the United States were the sources of the convalescent and acute COVID-19 samples. Sources were T cells, B-cell-depleted T cells, or PBMCs; the material itself was cDNA or gDNA.

Trimming cost V 0 bases and J 0 bases, with 18 bases left between them. Germline V gene data show CDR1 as MGHRA and CDR2 as YSYEKL. The CDR3 loop spans 20 amino acids. Under the authors' procedure: Counts of nucleated cells, estimated from reference gene primer amplification, were obtained. The table came from immunoSEQ multiplex PCR; TCRdb's copy has only in-frame clones and leaves some out. The DNA was the basis for D and trimming; V, J and clone size are from that table. The data hold fewer than 60,000 clones, with 85% to 95% observed a single time. This rearrangement joins TRBV4-1 to TRBJ1-6; D may be TRBD1 (5 bases). The sequenced sample was peripheral blood. The clonotype was recovered from a man aged 60 to 69 with COVID-19, enrolled during active disease. The CDR3 is CASSQDIPQGPLSYNSPLHF. CDR3 bases: TGCGCCAGCAGCCAAGATATCCCCCAGGGCCCCCTCTCCTATAATTCACCCCTCCACTTT.